Listed below are T cell receptor beta chains from one sample, sequenced in a study of T cell changes during pregnancy in multiple sclerosis. Repertoires were generated with immunoSEQ multiplex PCR, while TCRdb's copy carries only in-frame clones and drops some. The sample includes about 110,000 clones, around 92% of them seen just once. The sequencing here drew on peripheral blood, taken after pregnancy. The origin of the receptors is a female donor with multiple sclerosis, enrolled in a pregnancy study. CDR3s include the opening cysteine and the closing phenylalanine or tryptophan. The D gene is left open where the match is weak. Size tells how often a clone was seen (once, few, many) or the class of an expanded clone, and some rows leave it out.

.	.	TRBV5-5	TRBJ2-2	CASSLAEAGELFF	TGTGCCAGCAGCTTGGCGGAGGCCGGGGAGCTGTTTTTT
.	TRBD1	TRBV2	TRBJ1-2	CASSDRGVDYGYTF	TGTGCCAGCAGCGACAGGGGAGTGGACTATGGCTACACCTTC
.	TRBD2	TRBV2	TRBJ2-5	CASSGELAGGTETQYF	TGTGCCAGCAGTGGGGAACTAGCGGGGGGAACAGAGACCCAGTACTTC
once	TRBD1	TRBV30	TRBJ2-3	CAWSVGGTGKDTQYF	TGTGCCTGGAGTGTAGGCGGGACAGGGAAAGATACGCAGTATTTT
.	.	TRBV7-9	TRBJ2-6	CASRWAGSTGANVLTF	TGTGCCAGCAGGTGGGCCGGATCCACCGGGGCCAACGTCCTGACTTTC
once	TRBD1	TRBV7-8	TRBJ2-1	CASSPRQGTGEQFF	TGTGCCAGCAGCCCAAGACAGGGGACTGGTGAGCAGTTCTTC
.	TRBD1	TRBV6-5	TRBJ1-5	CASRSTGTVNQPQHF	TGTGCCAGCAGGTCAACGGGGACAGTCAATCAGCCCCAGCATTTT
.	.	TRBV6-1	TRBJ1-2	CASRSEGRGYTF	TGTGCCAGCAGATCGGAGGGACGGGGCTACACCTTC
.	TRBD1	TRBV9	TRBJ2-1	CASSVGTGGDTSYNEQFF	TGTGCCAGCAGCGTTGGGACAGGGGGGGATACCTCCTACAATGAGCAGTTCTTC
.	.	TRBV29-1	TRBJ1-2	CSVPPEVNYGYTF	TGCAGCGTTCCGCCGGAGGTAAACTATGGCTACACCTTC
.	.	TRBV19	TRBJ2-7	CASSISRDTYEQYF	TGTGCCAGTAGTATCTCCAGGGACACCTACGAGCAGTACTTC
.	TRBD1	TRBV6-1	TRBJ1-2	CASSEAGTVYGYTF	TGTGCCAGCAGTGAAGCCGGGACAGTCTATGGCTACACCTTC
.	TRBD2	TRBV9	TRBJ2-1	CASSIRLAGGPSEQFF	TGTGCCAGCAGCATAAGACTAGCGGGGGGCCCCAGTGAGCAGTTCTTC
.	.	TRBV5-4	TRBJ2-3	CASSRGLGTDTQYF	TGTGCCAGCAGCCGGGGACTGGGAACAGATACGCAGTATTTT
.	.	TRBV9	TRBJ1-2	CASSTQGHHYTF	TGTGCCAGCAGCACTCAGGGACACCACTACACCTTC
.	TRBD2	TRBV6-4	TRBJ2-3	CASSESGATDTQYF	TGTGCCAGCAGTGAAAGCGGGGCCACAGATACGCAGTATTTT
.	TRBD2	TRBV27	TRBJ2-1	CASRTSGSSYNEQFF	TGTGCCAGCAGGACTAGCGGGAGCTCCTACAATGAGCAGTTCTTC
once	TRBD1	TRBV6-1	TRBJ1-1	CASSALAGGANTEAFF	TGTGCCAGCAGTGCGTTAGCAGGGGGAGCGAACACTGAAGCTTTCTTT
.	.	TRBV5-1	TRBJ2-7	CASSLERTPNYEQYF	TGCGCCAGCAGCTTGGAGAGAACCCCTAACTACGAGCAGTACTTC
once	.	TRBV15	TRBJ2-7	CATSRAGASYEQYF	TGTGCCACCAGCAGAGCCGGAGCATCCTACGAGCAGTACTTC
.	.	TRBV10-3	TRBJ1-5	CAISGRDNQPQHF	TGTGCCATCAGTGGCAGGGACAATCAGCCCCAGCATTTT
.	.	TRBV2	TRBJ2-1	CASMRNGLGTYNEQFF	TGTGCCAGCATGCGGAACGGTCTCGGGACCTACAATGAGCAGTTCTTC
.	.	TRBV6-1	TRBJ1-5	CASSARTDTNQPQHF	TGTGCCAGCAGTGCACGGACAGACACCAATCAGCCCCAGCATTTT
.	.	TRBV5-1	TRBJ2-2	CASSSLLNTGELFF	TGCGCCAGCAGCTCCCTTTTGAACACCGGGGAGCTGTTTTTT
few	.	TRBV2	TRBJ1-6	CASSELTGNSPLHF	TGTGCCAGCAGTGAACTAACCGGTAATTCACCCCTCCACTTT
.	.	TRBV11-2	TRBJ2-7	CASSPLSRGGPAYEQYF	TGTGCCAGCAGCCCCCTCTCGAGGGGAGGCCCTGCCTACGAGCAGTACTTC
.	TRBD2	TRBV5-4	TRBJ2-1	CASSPRTSEEGGAEQFF	TGTGCCAGCAGCCCCCGGACTAGCGAAGAGGGTGGGGCTGAGCAGTTCTTC
.	.	TRBV5-6	TRBJ2-1	CASSLAGGSGNEQFF	TGTGCCAGCAGCTTGGCGGGTGGGAGTGGAAATGAGCAGTTCTTC
.	.	TRBV5-1	TRBJ1-1	CASSLVGDTEAFF	TGCGCCAGCAGCTTGGTGGGAGACACTGAAGCTTTCTTT
.	.	TRBV20-1	TRBJ2-7	CSATGAREQYF	TGCAGTGCTACCGGAGCACGGGAGCAGTACTTC
.	TRBD2	TRBV2	TRBJ2-1	CASTPASGSKDEQFF	TGTGCCAGCACCCCAGCTAGCGGGAGTAAGGATGAGCAGTTCTTC
.	.	TRBV18	TRBJ1-4	CASSRADEKLFF	TGTGCCAGCTCGCGCGCGGATGAAAAACTGTTTTTT
.	.	TRBV5-1	TRBJ2-7	CASSLKGQTGEQYF	TGCGCCAGCAGCTTGAAGGGGCAAACGGGCGAGCAGTACTTC
.	.	TRBV9	TRBJ2-7	CASSVGSGQYEQYF	TGTGCCAGCAGCGTAGGTTCGGGACAATACGAGCAGTACTTC
.	TRBD2	TRBV5-6	TRBJ2-3	CASSSGLALSTDTQYF	TGTGCCAGCAGCTCCGGACTAGCGCTAAGCACAGATACGCAGTATTTT
.	TRBD1	TRBV4-2	TRBJ2-3	CASSQDGTGTDTQYF	TGTGCCAGCAGCCAAGATGGGACAGGCACAGATACGCAGTATTTT
.	.	TRBV11-1	TRBJ1-1	CASSFFYGTLNTEAFF	TGTGCCAGCAGCTTTTTCTATGGGACACTGAACACTGAAGCTTTCTTT
.	TRBD2	TRBV6-1	TRBJ2-5	CASGERGAPQEAQYF	TGTGCCAGCGGGGAGCGGGGGGCTCCCCAAGAGGCCCAGTACTTC
few	TRBD1	TRBV2	TRBJ1-2	CASSPTGGEGYTF	TGTGCCAGCAGTCCGACAGGGGGTGAAGGCTACACCTTC